Following are 8 T cell receptor beta chains from one sample sequenced in a study of cytomegalovirus exposure and HLA in healthy donors. PCR was performed using 60 Vbeta and 13 Jbeta primers. Sequencing was performed with immunoSEQ multiplex PCR; in TCRdb, only in-frame clones are kept and a portion is missing. The sample contains 85,000 to 100,000 clones, around 73% of which appear only once. Material: PBMCs. These receptors were collected from a middle-aged woman in good health and CMV-seropositive.

This clone has a handful of counts. The chain couples TRBV5-5 to TRBJ2-2, with D perhaps matching TRBD2 (6 bases). V was clipped by 4 bases and J by 3 bases, with 13 bases between them. The CDR3 covers 15 residues. Looked up from germline, CDR1 is SGHKS and CDR2 is YYEKEE (reference sequence). CDR3 nucleotides: TGTGCCAGCAGCGGGTCAGGGACTTACACCGGGGAGCTGTTTTTT. Its protein product is CASSGSGTYTGELFF.

V is TRBV5-1 and J is TRBJ2-7; 7 nucleotides align to TRBD1. This CDR3 is built from 14 residues. V dropped 0 bases and J dropped 7; count of bases not matched to a gene: 7. Germline CDR1 reads SGHRS; CDR2 reads YFSETQ. The CDR3 protein is CASSLVQGVREQYF. The CDR3 DNA reads TGCGCCAGCAGCTTGGTTCAGGGGGTAAGGGAGCAGTACTTC.

The chain employs TRBV6-4 and TRBJ2-2; 10 bases map to TRBD1. There are 16 residues in the CDR3. V shed 0 bases, J shed 5 bases, and the junction held 3 bases outside the gene matches. Germline CDR1 and CDR2: MRHNA and SNTAGT. CDR3 DNA: TGTGCCAGCAGTGACTCGCCGGGACAGGGGACCGGGGAGCTGTTTTTT. It yields the protein CASSDSPGQGTGELFF.

The chain joins TRBV2 to TRBJ2-2; TRBD2 aligns across 8 bases. Germline V CDR1 and CDR2: SNHLY, FYNNEI. The CDR3 extends over 15 amino acids. J lost 0 bases, V lost 6 bases, and 3 bases had no gene match. DNA of the CDR3: TGTGCCAGCAGCAAGGGACTAGCGAACACCGGGGAGCTGTTTTTT. It is translated as CASSKGLANTGELFF. Based on the CDR3 plus reference TRBV2 and TRBJ2-2, the full variable domain is EPEVTQTPSHQVTQMGQEVILRCVPISNHLYFYWYRQILGQKVEFLVSFYNNEISEKSEIFDDQFSVERPDGSNFTLKIRSTKLEDSAMYFCASSKGLANTGELFFGEGSRLTVL.

This CDR3 reads CASSLVSLYNEQFF. The DNA for the CDR3 is TGCGCCAGCAGCTTGGTGTCTCTATACAATGAGCAGTTCTTC. The V and J genes are TRBV5-1 and TRBJ2-1; D remains unclear. This CDR3 is built from 14 residues. Germline V CDR1 and CDR2: SGHRS, YFSETQ. The V gene lost 0 bases and the J gene lost 4 bases, with 8 bases spanning the gap.

This clone appeared a single time. V gene TRBV15 combines with J gene TRBJ1-6; unclear D gene. Germline values: CDR1 LNHNV, CDR2 YYDKDF (reference sequence). Trimming left V 3 bases short and J 7 bases short, with 10 bases between. The CDR3 is 14 amino acids. This CDR3 reads CATSSFGENSPLHF. The DNA for the CDR3 is TGTGCCACCAGCAGTTTCGGGGAAAATTCACCCCTCCACTTT.

The genes are TRBV5-1 and TRBJ2-2; TRBD2 matches at 7 bases. The germline CDR1 and CDR2 sequences are SGHRS and YFSETQ. Germline trimming cut 9 bases from V and 0 bases from J; bases unmatched to any gene: 11. The CDR3 runs 16 residues. CDR3 in DNA: TGCGCCACGAGTCTCTTCCTAGCGGCGAACACCGGGGAGCTGTTTTTT. This gives the protein CATSLFLAANTGELFF.

The chain joins TRBV27 to TRBJ2-7; the match to TRBD1 covers 9 bases. CDR1 MNHEY and CDR2 SMNVEV come from the germline V gene (reference sequence). With V trimmed by 7 bases and J by 2 bases, 18 bases remained unmatched. This CDR3 region has 18 residues. The CDR3 nucleotides read TGTGCCAGCACCCTACAGGGGGCAGACAATCTGCGGACCTACGAGCAGTACTTC. It is translated as CASTLQGADNLRTYEQYF.